This TCR beta chain was documented in a study of T cell responses to AZD1222 COVID-19 vaccine. The CDR3 runs to 15 residues. Trimming pared 2 bases from V and 5 bases from J, leaving 16 bases between. Germline V lookup: CDR1 GTSNPN, CDR2 SVGIG (reference sequence). Generated by immunoSEQ multiplex PCR, the TCRdb table keeps only in-frame clones and is missing some. The sample contains 150,000 to 200,000 clones, 85% to 90% of which appear only once. The rearrangement links TRBV30 to TRBJ1-5; D gene uncertain. The TCR sequence derives from an adult who received the AZD1222 COVID-19 vaccine. The source was peripheral blood, collected 28 days after the second AZD1222 dose. CDR3 region: CAWSLSPGYYQPQHF. CDR3 DNA: TGTGCCTGGAGTCTGTCCCCCGGGTACTATCAGCCCCAGCATTTT.